This section outlines one T cell receptor beta chain sequence together with its context. Its binding antigen is unknown. No base qualities exist here, and no much larger clone lies one base off it. The entry originates in a study of cytomegalovirus exposure and HLA in healthy donors (dated by TCRdb to between 2016 and 2019). For the study in its entirety: An earlier analysis of about 560 of the donors reported around 280 Gb of sequence data and roughly 120 million unique TCR beta sequences obtained from some 200 million T cells. An early release covering roughly 600 HLA-typed donors comprised roughly 300 gigabases of sequencing data and roughly 85 million unique TCR sequences. Among the roughly 400 genotyped donors, approximately 82% belonged to the genetic ancestry cluster associated with self-reported Caucasian donors. The aim of the study was to test whether cataloging public T cell receptors could identify signatures of past pathogen exposure. Using immunosequencing, the study profiled T cell repertoires from some 670 subjects and related those repertoires to cytomegalovirus serostatus. In addition to the first cohort of approximately 670 subjects, a separate validation cohort of approximately 120 different subjects was used. The study combined high-throughput TCR immunosequencing, statistical association of individual TCRs with disease status, and machine learning to predict cytomegalovirus infection status. A later analysis re-examined previously published TCR beta repertoires from over 500 donors and added high-resolution HLA genotyping to investigate patterns of TCR occurrence. Rather than drawing on any new phenotypic data, the later analysis identified candidate immune exposures from TCR beta sequences and the way those sequences occurred across donors. To decide whether each TCR beta V gene segment behaved as functional or pseudogenic, an earlier analysis of fewer than 750 of the donors relied on high-throughput TCR beta sequencing. Alongside the repertoire data, information on donor age, sex, ethnicity and CMV serostatus was compiled. A later genetic analysis used genome-wide SNP genotypes for about 60% of the roughly 700 donors, treating that subset as a discovery cohort. All discovery cohort repertoires had been generated using a single sequencing platform. Class I and class II HLA loci were covered by the typing at four-digit resolution. Typing coverage differed by locus: A, B, C, DRB1 and DQB1 were typed in roughly 620-630 donors, DQA1 in 522, DPA1 in approximately 600, and DPB1 in 400 to 480. Because of strong linkage in the cohort, roughly five DR-DQ haplotypes were treated as single units for association and clustering. Among around 400 genotyped donors of the cohort, an average of approximately 200,000 unique TCR beta nucleotide sequences was sequenced per donor, of which about 18% were non-productive.

The library was obtained by the immunoSEQ multiplex PCR assay. For the multiplex PCR, a mixture combining 60 forward primers for TCR Vbeta segments and 13 reverse primers for TCR Jbeta segments was used. The CDR3 region of rearranged TCR beta genes was amplified from genomic DNA by a multiplex PCR assay. The amplified TCR beta libraries were sequenced on the Illumina HiSeq System as 87-base-pair reads. The authors' pipeline ran thus. In a later analysis, roughly 80 million unique TCR beta chains were counted across the 500 to 850 repertoires, and around 11 million of these chains were shared by at least two donors. To remove PCR and sequencing errors, raw reads were error-corrected and collapsed into unique sequences using a nearest-neighbor algorithm that merged closely related sequences. Alignment of CDR3 sequences to IMGT reference sequences was used to assign V, D and J gene segments. For a sequence to be retained, a match of at least six nucleotides to both a V gene segment and a J gene segment was required. Rearrangements were called productive when the CDR3 lacked stop codons and stayed in frame with V and J; all others were non-productive. CDR3 was defined by IMGT convention, running from the second conserved V-encoded cysteine to the conserved J-encoded phenylalanine. The earlier analysis of 500 to 750 of the donors excluded any sequence lacking an unambiguous match to a single V gene segment. An earlier analysis of fewer than 650 of the donors classified V segments as functional when productive rearrangements were above 56.7% and as segregating when the standard deviation between donors was above 5%. A statistical classification framework was built to diagnose cytomegalovirus status from the catalog of TCR beta chain sequences. In a later analysis, V and J genes were assigned by comparing TCR nucleotide sequences against IMGT/GENE-DB human TR gene sequences. The TCRdist pipeline was used in a later analysis to assign CDR3 sequences and most-parsimonious VDJ recombination scenarios. In a later analysis, each TCR beta chain was defined by its CDR3 amino acid sequence together with its V-gene family, and reads lacking a unique V-gene family were excluded. A later analysis removed 450 to 600 highly shared, low-generation-probability nucleotide sequences to deal with suspected cross-contamination and a sequencing artifact. For each public chain, a later analysis derived a clonal expansion index from normalized ranks of inferred template counts within each repertoire. A later analysis computed generation probabilities with a VDJ recombination model fitted to out-of-frame rearrangements, and checked the results against IGoR. In a later analysis, TCR-TCR, TCR-HLA and TCR-CMV co-occurrence was scored with hypergeometric tests, and a repertoire-size bias correction was applied to TCR pairs. In a later analysis, false discovery rates were estimated by permuting HLA or CMV assignments 20 times. In a later analysis, co-occurring TCRs were grouped with DBSCAN, and TCRdist sequence similarity was added when clustering was performed within HLA-allele-positive subsets. Repertoires with fewer than 30,000 or more than 120,000 public chains were left out of co-occurrence clustering, as were four to six repertoires with anomalous nucleotide sharing. Held by TCRdb, this immuneACCESS table contains in-frame sequences only and omits some clones. Under half of the omission traces to an unresolved V gene where checked; the cause of the rest is unknown. The DNA was the basis for D and trimming; V, J and clone size are from that table. This sample comprises about 130,000 clones, less than 85% of them detected only once. The ten top clones hold 0.95% to 1.5% of the sample.

Summary of the overall study and its limitations: Only TCR beta chains were sequenced in this cohort, and the absence of alpha or paired-chain data limited detectable features. Strong co-occurrence of HLA alleles, especially DR and DQ, made assigning TCR associations to individual alleles difficult. Because HLA typing was unavailable for some donors at each locus, only the typed subset was used in association tests. In an earlier analysis of roughly 560 of the donors, most TCR beta V segments were observed in productive rearrangements about 87% or about 30% of the time, broadly matching IMGT annotations. A further reported finding was that TCR beta sequences accurately predicted the HLA-A and HLA-B alleles for most subjects in the first cohort. A cluster of highly shared sequence variants was judged likely to be a technical artifact of the sequencing pipeline. Some IMGT-functional V segments, including TRBV6-2 and TRBV6-3, could not be told apart with the 87-base-pair reads, so those segments were excluded. Specific HLA alleles were associated with 15,000 to 20,000 TCR beta sequences at a false discovery rate of 0.05 in a later analysis. In a later analysis, several top co-occurrence clusters were reported to appear linked to parvovirus B19, influenza, CMV and Epstein-Barr virus. The study listed 170 or so TCR beta chains as associated with cytomegalovirus. For the cohort, immune exposure information was limited to CMV serostatus. Linkage disequilibrium might explain the correlated functional status among segregating V segments, but an unknown experimental factor could not be ruled out. The authors suggested that the approach could potentially be generalized to other disease states and immunological phenotypes. A later genetic analysis reported fewer N-insertions in productive TCRs among donors in an Asian-associated ancestry cluster than the roughly 670-donor mean. V-gene and J-gene trimming of TCR beta chains was associated with a missense DCLRE1C variant in a later genetic analysis, and the association was replicated in an independent cohort. Most TCR sequences were observed very rarely across donors, whereas some public TCRs were present in many individuals. The earlier analysis of nearly 600 of the donors excluded about 16 rarely observed V segments, including chromosome 9 orphons, because counts were too low. Roughly uniform sequencing depth across donors was assumed in presence/absence analyses, although this assumption may not hold. In a later analysis, HLA-associated TCR beta chains showed more clonal expansion and lower generation probabilities than non-associated chains that were equally common. In a later analysis, TCR association rates were found to vary across HLA loci, with the most associated TCRs seen for DRB1 alleles and the fewest for HLA-C alleles. Most CMV-associated TCR beta chains appeared to be HLA-restricted in a later analysis, and the HLA associations seemed to be driven largely by CMV exposure. In vitro tests confirmed that a few of the cytomegalovirus-associated TCR beta chains recognize cytomegalovirus antigens. The classifier was reported to diagnose cytomegalovirus status with high specificity and sensitivity in both the original cohort and the validation cohort.

The germline V gene gives CDR1 as SNHLY and CDR2 as FYNNEI. V loses 8 bases, J loses 3 bases, and the germline ends lie 11 bases apart. The CDR3, from cysteine to phenylalanine, totals 12 residues. Just the 36-base CDR3 DNA is kept, in frame starting at base 1. In total, over 600 healthy bone marrow donors made up the cohort. At the time of sampling, all cohort members were nominally healthy, though unrecorded immune exposures were likely present. The donor was CMV seronegative and belonged to the group of 352 seronegative cohort members. A peripheral blood sample was collected from each donor, and TCR beta sequencing was performed on peripheral blood mononuclear cells. Genomic DNA extraction from the blood cell samples was performed with the Qiagen DNeasy Blood Extraction Kit.

The rearrangement joined TRBV2 to TRBJ2-7, with a weak D call of TRBD1 (5 bases match). The specimen was PBMCs. The TCR comes from a female donor in good health and CMV-seronegative. The bases are TGTGCCAGCGGCGACAGAAACTACGAGCAGTACTTC. Translation gives CASGDRNYEQYF.